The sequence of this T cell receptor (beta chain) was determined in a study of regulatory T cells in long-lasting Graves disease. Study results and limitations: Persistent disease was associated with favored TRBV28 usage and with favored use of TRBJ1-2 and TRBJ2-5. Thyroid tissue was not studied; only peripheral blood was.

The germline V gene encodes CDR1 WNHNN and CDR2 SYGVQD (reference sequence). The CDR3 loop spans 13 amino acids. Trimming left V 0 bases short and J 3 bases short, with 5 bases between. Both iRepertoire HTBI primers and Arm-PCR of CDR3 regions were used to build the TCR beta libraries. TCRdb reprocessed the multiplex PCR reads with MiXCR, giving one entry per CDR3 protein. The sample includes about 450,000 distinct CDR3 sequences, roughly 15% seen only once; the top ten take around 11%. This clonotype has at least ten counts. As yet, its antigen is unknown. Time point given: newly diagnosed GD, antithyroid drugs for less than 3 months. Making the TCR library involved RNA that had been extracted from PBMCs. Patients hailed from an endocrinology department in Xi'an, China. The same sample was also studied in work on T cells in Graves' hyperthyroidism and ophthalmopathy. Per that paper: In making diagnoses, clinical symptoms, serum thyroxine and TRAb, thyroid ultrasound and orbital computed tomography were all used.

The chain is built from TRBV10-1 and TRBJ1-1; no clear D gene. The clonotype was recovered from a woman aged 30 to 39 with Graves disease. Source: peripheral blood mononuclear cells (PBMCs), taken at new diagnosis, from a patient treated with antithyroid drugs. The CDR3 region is CASSESTHTEAFF. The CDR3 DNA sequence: TGCGCCAGCAGTGAGTCGACTCACACTGAAGCTTTCTTT.